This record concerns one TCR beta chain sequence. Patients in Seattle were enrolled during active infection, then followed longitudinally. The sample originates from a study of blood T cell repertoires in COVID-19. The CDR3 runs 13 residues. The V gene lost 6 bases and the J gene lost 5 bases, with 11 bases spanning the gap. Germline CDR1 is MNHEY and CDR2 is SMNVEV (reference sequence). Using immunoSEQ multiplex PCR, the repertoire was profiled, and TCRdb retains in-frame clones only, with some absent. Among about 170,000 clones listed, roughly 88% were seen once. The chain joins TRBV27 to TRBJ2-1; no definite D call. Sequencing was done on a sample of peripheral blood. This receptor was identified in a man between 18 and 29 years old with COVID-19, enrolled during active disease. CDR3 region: CASRTTANNEQFF. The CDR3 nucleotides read TGTGCCAGCAGGACGACTGCAAACAATGAGCAGTTCTTC.